The 2 T cell receptor beta chains presented below share a single source sample, sequenced in a study of shared clonotypes between healthy human individuals. Using immunoSEQ multiplex PCR, the repertoire was profiled, and TCRdb retains in-frame clones only, with some absent. The table records roughly 2,500,000 clones, 80% to 95% of them present only once. Sequences were obtained from naive CD4+ T cells from PBMCs. Indicated subset: CD45RA+ positively selected. The receptors were sampled from a man aged 18-30 years in good health. Some clones in this sample may be carry-over from other donors' samples.

The DNA of the CDR3 is TGTGCCAGCAGCGTAGCCGCACTTGAGGCCGATACGCAGTATTTT. This codes for CASSVAALEADTQYF. The gene calls are TRBV9 and TRBJ2-3; D is ambiguous. Germline values: CDR1 SGDLS, CDR2 YYNGEE. V dropped 0 bases and J dropped 6 bases, with 14 bases sitting between them. The CDR3 has 15 amino acids.

The CDR3 DNA is TGTGCCAGCAGTGAAATGGGCGGGAACCGCAATGAGCAGTTCTTC. It yields the protein CASSEMGGNRNEQFF. V is TRBV6-1 and J is TRBJ2-1; a possible D gene is TRBD2 (6 bases). The germline V gene encodes CDR1 MNHNS and CDR2 SASEGT. This CDR3 region has 15 residues. The germline V and J ends were trimmed by 2 bases and 6 bases, with 14 bases remaining between them.